These 23 T cell receptor beta chains share one sample of origin, sequenced in a study of T cells in localized non-small cell lung cancer. The assay was immunoSEQ multiplex PCR, and TCRdb's table has in-frame clones only and misses some. The repertoire holds around 36,000 clones, with 80% to 85% as singletons. The sample here was peripheral blood mononuclear cells, taken before any cancer treatment. The receptors come from a male donor at least 60 years old with stage II lung adenocarcinoma.

The chain has TRBV6-6 and TRBJ1-5; a weak D match, TRBD1 (5 bases). Trimming removed 7 bases from V and 4 bases from J, with 11 bases in between. This CDR3 region has 13 residues. Germline CDR1 is MNHNY and CDR2 is SVGAGI (reference sequence). CDR3 DNA: TGTGCCAGCAATTCGCAGGGTAATCAGCCCCAGCATTTT. This gives the protein CASNSQGNQPQHF.

This chain links TRBV9 with TRBJ2-2; TRBD1 aligns across 9 bases. This CDR3 is 16 amino acids long. The germline CDR1 and CDR2 sequences are SGDLS and YYNGEE. With 3 bases clipped from V and 2 bases from J, the junction kept 5 bases outside the gene matches. CDR3 bases: TGTGCCAGCAGCGGTGGACAGGGGCACAACACCGGGGAGCTGTTTTTT. Translated: CASSGGQGHNTGELFF.

This chain links TRBV6-6 with TRBJ1-5, with D hard to call. This CDR3 spans 16 amino acids. Trimming pared 4 bases from V and 3 bases from J, leaving 16 bases between. In germline, CDR1 is MNHNY, CDR2 SVGAGI (reference sequence). Here the CDR3 reads CASSSRTRGYNQPQHF. DNA for the CDR3: TGTGCCAGCAGTTCTCGAACGCGGGGATACAATCAGCCCCAGCATTTT.

The V call is TRBV6-5, the J call TRBJ2-1, with TRBD1 matching over 9 bases. Germline V lookup: CDR1 MNHEY, CDR2 SVGAGI. V shed 6 bases and J 3 bases; nucleotides not matched to a gene: 6. The CDR3 runs to 15 residues. The CDR3: CASRMTGGGYNEQFF. The CDR3 bases are TGTGCCAGCAGGATGACAGGGGGGGGCTACAATGAGCAGTTCTTC.

The gene calls are TRBV5-6 and TRBJ1-5; no firm D call. The ends were cut back, 1 base at V and 0 bases at J, with 11 bases in the middle. From germline, CDR1 is SGHDT and CDR2 YYEEEE. There are 16 residues in the CDR3. The DNA of the CDR3 is TGTGCCAGCAGCTTGAGGTCACCTAATAGCAATCAGCCCCAGCATTTT. Its translation: CASSLRSPNSNQPQHF.

The chain employs TRBV5-4 and TRBJ1-2; D unclear. The CDR3 contains 16 residues. The V end lost 0 bases, the J end lost 4 bases, and 16 bases lay between the germline ends. The germline CDR1 and CDR2 sequences are SGHNT and YYREEE (reference sequence). The CDR3: CASSLGGWQLPYGYTF. Here the CDR3 DNA reads TGTGCCAGCAGCTTGGGAGGATGGCAGTTACCCTATGGCTACACCTTC.

The J gene is TRBJ2-5, the V gene TRBV7-6; no reliable D call. V was pared by 3 bases and J by 3 bases, with 5 bases between. The CDR3 has 12 amino acids. Germline loops: CDR1 SGHVS, CDR2 FNYEAQ. CDR3 coding DNA: TGTGCCAGCAGCTTCTCAAAAGAGACCCAGTACTTC. It yields the protein CASSFSKETQYF.

The chain employs TRBV6-6 and TRBJ2-3; D remains unclear. There are 12 residues in the CDR3. V lost 2 bases, J lost 8 bases, and 8 bases lay in between. CDR1 and CDR2 (germline): MNHNY, SVGAGI (reference sequence). Written as DNA, the CDR3 is TGTGCCAGCAGTTACAGTTCGGGTACGCAGTATTTT. Residues: CASSYSSGTQYF.

This chain links TRBV2 with TRBJ1-1, with a weak D call TRBD1 (6 bases). V dropped 7 bases and J dropped 4 bases, with 13 bases sitting between them. In germline, CDR1 is SNHLY, CDR2 FYNNEI. The CDR3 contains 13 residues. The CDR3 is CASTGGSGTEAFF. CDR3 nucleotides: TGTGCCAGCACGGGGGGCTCGGGCACTGAAGCTTTCTTT.

The chain uses TRBV27 and TRBJ1-5, with D uncertain. V dropped 5 bases and J dropped 0 bases, with 20 bases sitting between them. The germline gives CDR1 MNHEY, CDR2 SMNVEV (reference sequence). This CDR3 has 18 residues. CDR3 region: CASSMTSPEAYSNQPQHF. The CDR3 coding sequence is TGTGCCAGCAGTATGACCTCTCCCGAGGCCTATAGCAATCAGCCCCAGCATTTT.

The V and J genes are TRBV6-5 and TRBJ2-1; TRBD1 matches 11 bases. The junction had 7 bases not matched to a gene; V was cut back by 2 bases and J by 10 bases. Looked up from germline, CDR1 is MNHEY and CDR2 is SVGAGI. This CDR3 has 15 amino acids. The CDR3 coding sequence is TGTGCCAGCAGTTACGGGACAGGGGGACTTCGCGAGCAGTTCTTC. Translation gives CASSYGTGGLREQFF.

The CDR3 coding sequence is TGTGCCAGCAGCTGGAAGGGGCGGGAGGAGACCCAGTACTTC. Protein: CASSWKGREETQYF. The chain recombines TRBV7-2 with TRBJ2-7, with 7 bases fitting TRBD2. The end of the DNA fits TRBJ2-5 better, so the J call may be wrong. Germline CDR1 reads SGHTA; CDR2 reads FQGNSA. This CDR3 comprises 14 residues.

The chain is built from TRBV19 and TRBJ1-2, with D unresolved. V lost 9 bases and J 6 bases, leaving 20 bases between the germline ends. Looked up from germline, CDR1 is LNHDA and CDR2 is SQIVND (reference sequence). The CDR3 consists of 14 residues. The CDR3, as DNA: TGTGCCAGCAAGCCGGTCCCGACCCTAGATGGCTACACCTTC. This sequence encodes CASKPVPTLDGYTF.

This clone showed up just once. The chain carries TRBV27 and TRBJ1-1, with no clear D. Germline CDR1 and CDR2: MNHEY and SMNVEV (reference sequence). CDR3 length equals 16 residues. V shed 8 bases and J shed 0 bases, with 19 bases lying between them. CDR3 nucleotides: TGTGCCAGCGGCGGACGGAGCGGAGGGCTGAACACTGAAGCTTTCTTT. Translated, it gives CASGGRSGGLNTEAFF.

The chain has TRBV7-2 and TRBJ1-2; D is unresolved. The V end lost 6 bases, the J end lost 3 bases, and 11 bases lay between the germline ends. Germline CDR1 SGHTA, CDR2 FQGNSA. The CDR3 sequence is 13 residues long. The CDR3 protein is CASRRPRDYGYTF. DNA for the CDR3: TGTGCCAGCAGGCGTCCCCGGGACTATGGCTACACCTTC. Together with reference TRBV7-2 and TRBJ1-2, the CDR3 gives the full variable domain: GAGVSQSPSNKVTEKGKDVELRCDPISGHTALYWYRQSLGQGLEFLIYFQGNSAPDKSGLPSDRFSAERTGGSVSTLTIQRTQQEDSAVYLCASRRPRDYGYTFGSGTRLTVV.

The V call is TRBV9, the J call TRBJ2-7; 7 bases agree with TRBD2. The CDR3 runs to 13 residues. V was clipped by 3 bases and J by 2 bases; unmatched bases: 2. CDR1 is SGDLS and CDR2 is YYNGEE in the germline V gene. This CDR3 reads CASSARGAYEQYF. Written as DNA, the CDR3 is TGTGCCAGCAGCGCTCGGGGGGCCTACGAGCAGTACTTC.

This sequence joins TRBV10-3 and TRBJ2-7; D ambiguous. Trimming removed 10 bases from V and 2 bases from J, with 12 bases in between. This CDR3 is built from 12 residues. The germline V gene encodes CDR1 ENHRY and CDR2 SYGVKD. The DNA for the CDR3 is TGTGCCACTGGAGCACGGGCCTACGAGCAGTACTTC. This gives the protein CATGARAYEQYF.

This chain links TRBV6-6 with TRBJ1-5, with TRBD1 matching 7 bases. The ends lost 7 bases at V and 2 bases at J; junction bases unmatched: 5. The length of the CDR3 is 14 residues. Germline values: CDR1 MNHNY, CDR2 SVGAGI (reference sequence). The CDR3 DNA reads TGTGCCAGCAAAACAGGGGTGGGCAATCAGCCCCAGCATTTT. Translated, it gives CASKTGVGNQPQHF.

V is TRBV28 and J is TRBJ1-3; D is unresolved. This CDR3 is built from 11 residues. V lost 4 bases, J lost 8 bases, and 6 bases lay in between. Germline CDR1 and CDR2: MDHEN and SYDVKM. CDR3 in amino acids: CASSWEYTIYF. The CDR3 DNA follows: TGTGCCAGCAGTTGGGAATACACCATATATTTT.

The CDR3 coding sequence is TGTGCCACCTCTCCGCCGGGGCTAGAGATCGACAATGAGCAGTTCTTC. This encodes CATSPPGLEIDNEQFF. V and J are TRBV6-6 and TRBJ2-1, with D perhaps being TRBD1 or TRBD2 (5 bases each). CDR3 length: 16 residues. Germline V lookup: CDR1 MNHNY, CDR2 SVGAGI (reference sequence). V gave up 10 bases and J gave up 5 bases, with 24 bases separating them.

V and J are TRBV7-9 and TRBJ1-1; 7 nucleotides line up with TRBD1. V dropped 3 bases and J dropped 4; count of bases not matched to a gene: 2. The germline V gene has CDR1 SEHNR and CDR2 FQNEAQ (reference sequence). There are 13 residues in the CDR3. The DNA of the CDR3 is TGTGCCAGCAGCTTGGGACAGTTCACTGAAGCTTTCTTT. It translates to CASSLGQFTEAFF.

The chain uses TRBV5-1 and TRBJ2-2; D not certain. In germline, CDR1 is SGHRS, CDR2 YFSETQ. Trimming took 0 bases from V and 7 from J, leaving 7 bases between them. This CDR3 is 13 amino acids long. DNA of the CDR3: TGCGCCAGCAGCTTGGAGCCTATCGGGGAGCTGTTTTTT. Residues: CASSLEPIGELFF.

This chain connects TRBV19 to TRBJ1-1; D is possibly TRBD1 (5 bases). CDR3 size: 13 residues. V dropped 5 bases and J dropped 3 bases, with 10 bases sitting between them. Germline V lookup: CDR1 LNHDA, CDR2 SQIVND (reference sequence). CDR3 nucleotide sequence: TGTGCCAGTAGTTCAATGGGGGACACTGAAGCTTTCTTT. Its protein product is CASSSMGDTEAFF.